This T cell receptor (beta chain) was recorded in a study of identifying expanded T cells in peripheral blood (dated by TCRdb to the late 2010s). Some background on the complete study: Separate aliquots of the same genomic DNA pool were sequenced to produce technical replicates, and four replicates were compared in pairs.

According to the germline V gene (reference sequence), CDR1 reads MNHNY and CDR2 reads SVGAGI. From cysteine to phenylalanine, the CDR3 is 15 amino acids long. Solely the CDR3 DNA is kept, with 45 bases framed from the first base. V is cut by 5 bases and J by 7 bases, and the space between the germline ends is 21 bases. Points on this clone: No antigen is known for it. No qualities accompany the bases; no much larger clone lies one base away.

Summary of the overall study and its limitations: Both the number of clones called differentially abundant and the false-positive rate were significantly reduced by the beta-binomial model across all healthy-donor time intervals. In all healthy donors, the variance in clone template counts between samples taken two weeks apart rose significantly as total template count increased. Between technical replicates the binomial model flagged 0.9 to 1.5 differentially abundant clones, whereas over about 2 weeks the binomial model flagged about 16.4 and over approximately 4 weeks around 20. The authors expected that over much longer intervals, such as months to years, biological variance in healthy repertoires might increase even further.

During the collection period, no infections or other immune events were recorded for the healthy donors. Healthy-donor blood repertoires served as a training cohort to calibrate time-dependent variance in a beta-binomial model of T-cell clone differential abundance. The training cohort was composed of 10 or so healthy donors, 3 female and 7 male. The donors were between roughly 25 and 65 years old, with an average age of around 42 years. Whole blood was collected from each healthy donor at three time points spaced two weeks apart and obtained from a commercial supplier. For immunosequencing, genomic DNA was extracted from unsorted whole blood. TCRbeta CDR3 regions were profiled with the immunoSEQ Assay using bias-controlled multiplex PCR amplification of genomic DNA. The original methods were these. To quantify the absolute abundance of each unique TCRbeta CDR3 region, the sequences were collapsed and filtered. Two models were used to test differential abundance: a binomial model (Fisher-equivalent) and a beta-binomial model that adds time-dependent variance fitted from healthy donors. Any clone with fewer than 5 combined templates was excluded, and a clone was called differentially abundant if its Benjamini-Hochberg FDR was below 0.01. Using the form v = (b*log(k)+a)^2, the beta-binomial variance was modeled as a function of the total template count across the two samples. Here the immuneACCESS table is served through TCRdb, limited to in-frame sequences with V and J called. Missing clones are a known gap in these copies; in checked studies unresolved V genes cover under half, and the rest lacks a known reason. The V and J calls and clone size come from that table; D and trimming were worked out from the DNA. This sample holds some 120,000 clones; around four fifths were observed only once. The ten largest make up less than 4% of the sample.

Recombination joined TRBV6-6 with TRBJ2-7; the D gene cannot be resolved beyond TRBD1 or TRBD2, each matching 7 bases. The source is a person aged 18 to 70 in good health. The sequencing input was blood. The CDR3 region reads CASSTPGLKQGEQYF. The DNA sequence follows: TGTGCCAGCAGTACTCCGGGACTAAAACAGGGGGAGCAGTACTTC.